The next 11 T cell receptor beta chains were all read from a single sample in a study of spatial heterogeneity in lung cancer. Time point indicated: sample taken at primary tumor resection. Whole RNA from tumor, nontumor lung or frozen PBMC was sequenced unsorted. TCRdb fed the 5' RACE reads into MiXCR, producing one record per CDR3 protein. Of more than 9,500 distinct CDR3 sequences in the sample, approximately 6% were seen once. Sequencing was performed on normal lung tissue next to the tumor, taken at surgery. The receptors stem from a male donor with early-stage non-small cell lung cancer.

V is TRBV5-1 and J is TRBJ1-6; TRBD1 agrees at 7 bases. The CDR3 covers 14 residues. Germline trimming cut 6 bases from V and 7 bases from J; bases unmatched to any gene: 7. CDR1 is SGHRS, CDR2 YFSETQ, per germline. The CDR3 protein is CASTGQDHNSPLHF. The DNA for the CDR3 is TGCGCCAGCACCGGACAGGATCACAATTCACCCCTCCACTTT. The full variable domain, in which reference TRBV5-1 and TRBJ1-6 provide the parts outside the CDR3, is KAGVTQTPRYLIKTRGQQVTLSCSPISGHRSVSWYQQTPGQGLQFLFEYFSETQRNKGNFPGRFSGRQFSNSRSEMNVSTLELGDSALYLCASTGQDHNSPLHFGNGTRLTVT.

Many counts were recorded for this clonotype. The J gene is TRBJ2-1, the V gene TRBV18; tentatively, D is TRBD1 (5 bases). Germline CDR1 reads KGHSH; CDR2 reads LQKENI. The CDR3 runs to 16 residues. V was shortened by 0 bases and J by 3 bases, with 12 bases between the two germline ends. CDR3 DNA: TGTGCCAGCTCACCACCTTACAGGAGCGACTACAATGAGCAGTTCTTC. Its translation: CASSPPYRSDYNEQFF.

The chain joins TRBV20-1 to TRBJ2-4; 9 bases map to TRBD1. CDR3 size: 16 residues. V was clipped by 3 bases and J by 2 bases; unmatched bases: 8. Germline CDR1 reads DFQATT; CDR2 reads SNEGSKA (reference sequence). The CDR3 DNA reads as TGCAGTGCTAGCCGCCCGGGACAGGGCCCCAAAAACATTCAGTACTTC. Translation gives CSASRPGQGPKNIQYF.

The chain recombines TRBV6-1 with TRBJ2-4; 7 nucleotides agree with TRBD1. Germline V gene lookup returns CDR1 MNHNS and CDR2 SASEGT. The CDR3 is 14 amino acids. Trimming took 2 bases from V and 5 from J; bases not matched to a gene: 3. The CDR3 DNA sequence: TGTGCCAGCAGTGAAAATGGACAGGAAAACATTCAGTACTTC. Translating gives CASSENGQENIQYF.

This clonotype was seen many times. The rearrangement links TRBV3-1 to TRBJ2-5; maybe TRBD1 (5 bases). This CDR3 comprises 13 residues. Germline CDR1 is LGHDT and CDR2 is YNNKEL (reference sequence). Trimming cost V 4 bases and J 5 bases, with 11 bases left between them. CDR3 residues: CASSRGQRETQYF. The CDR3 nucleotides are TGTGCCAGCAGCCGCGGACAACGGGAGACCCAGTACTTC.

Ten or more counts support this clonotype. The V gene is TRBV30, the J gene TRBJ1-6, with D uncertain. V was trimmed by 3 bases and J by 7 bases, leaving 10 bases between them. Germline CDR1 is GTSNPN and CDR2 is SVGIG (reference sequence). This CDR3 has 13 residues. This CDR3 is CAWSGRGNSPLHF. The DNA for the CDR3 is TGTGCCTGGAGCGGCCGTGGCAATTCACCCCTCCACTTT. Complete variable domain (other parts from reference TRBV30 and TRBJ1-6): SQTIHQWPATLVQPVGSPLSLECTVEGTSNPNLYWYRQAAGRGLQLLFYSVGIGQISSEVPQNLSASRPQDRQFILSSKKLLLSDSGFYLCAWSGRGNSPLHFGNGTRLTVT.

This clonotype was seen a few times. V usage is TRBV10-3 and J usage is TRBJ2-1; the D is unclear. CDR1 and CDR2 from the germline V gene are ENHRY and SYGVKD. Trimming shortened V by 7 bases and J by 0 bases, and 13 bases separated the two germline ends. The CDR3 contains 15 residues. CDR3: CAITPGGDSYNEQFF. In DNA, the CDR3 is TGTGCCATCACCCCAGGCGGTGACTCCTACAATGAGCAGTTCTTC.

This clonotype was observed at least ten times. The V gene is TRBV6-1, the J gene TRBJ1-1, with D unclear. Germline V gene data show CDR1 as MNHNS and CDR2 as SASEGT. V was pared by 5 bases and J by 7 bases, with 5 bases between. The CDR3 is made up of 10 amino acids. CDR3 coding DNA: TGTGCCAGCAGTTACATTGAAGCTTTCTTT. Its translation: CASSYIEAFF.

This clonotype turned up a few times. The chain joins TRBV4-3 to TRBJ2-5; 7 nucleotides match TRBD1. This CDR3 is 14 amino acids long. Germline V CDR1 and CDR2: LGHNA, YSLEER. The J segment lost 3 bases and the V segment lost 2 bases, leaving 3 bases of the junction unmatched. The CDR3 reads CASSQLTGEETQYF. The CDR3, as DNA: TGCGCCAGCAGCCAACTAACAGGGGAAGAGACCCAGTACTTC.

This clonotype appeared many times. This chain links TRBV20-1 with TRBJ1-1; unclear D gene. V was pared by 1 base and J by 0 bases, with 6 bases between. Germline assignment: CDR1 DFQATT and CDR2 SNEGSKA (reference sequence). The CDR3 extends over 13 amino acids. This CDR3 reads CSARGPMNTEAFF. DNA of the CDR3: TGCAGTGCTAGAGGTCCCATGAACACTGAAGCTTTCTTT.

By sample fraction, this clonotype is medium-sized. The chain uses TRBV12-3 or TRBV12-4 and TRBJ2-7, with 8 bases fitting TRBD1. The CDR3 runs 13 residues. J lost 2 bases, V lost 9 bases, and 6 bases had no gene match. The CDR3 here is CASSDRGAYEQYF. CDR3 sequence (DNA): TGTGCCAGTAGTGACAGGGGAGCCTACGAGCAGTACTTC.